These 17 T cell receptor beta chains came from one sample sequenced in a study of blood T cell repertoires in COVID-19 (TCRdb year 2020). Library prep was done by the immunoSEQ multiplex PCR assay. TCRdb obtained this table from immuneACCESS and retained in-frame rearrangements with V and J assigned. These tables miss some clones; where compared with another copy, unresolved V genes account for less than half of the shortfall, and the remainder is unexplained. The sample has approximately 82,000 clones on record, more than 80% of them singletons. The top ten constitute about an eighth of the sample. What was sequenced was peripheral blood. These receptors all stem from a human donor in a cohort sampled during active COVID-19.

This chain joins TRBV19 and TRBJ2-7; D perhaps matches TRBD1 (6 bases). The germline CDR1 and CDR2 sequences are LNHDA and SQIVND (reference sequence). CDR3 length: 14 residues. Deletions cut 5 bases from V and 5 bases from J, with 16 bases between. The CDR3 region has the DNA TGTGCCAGTAGTGTTAACAGGGTAGGGAACGAGCAGTACTTC. It translates to CASSVNRVGNEQYF.

Points on this clone: Other DNA sequences in this sample translate to the same CDR3. CDR3 DNA: TGTGCCAGCTCACCAAGCGAGACCCAGTACTTC. This gives the protein CASSPSETQYF. This chain joins TRBV18 and TRBJ2-5; D gene unclear. The V and J ends lost 2 bases and 5 bases respectively, with 3 bases between them. The CDR3 spans 11 residues. Germline V gives CDR1 KGHSH, CDR2 LQKENI. Combining the CDR3 with reference TRBV18 and TRBJ2-5 gives the whole variable domain NAGVMQNPRHLVRRRGQEARLRCSPMKGHSHVYWYRQLPEEGLKFMVYLQKENIIDESGMPKERFSAEFPKEGPSILRIQQVVRGDSAAYFCASSPSETQYFGPGTRLLVL.

This chain joins TRBV5-1 and TRBJ1-5; TRBD1 might be the D (5 bases). CDR1 and CDR2 (germline): SGHRS, YFSETQ. CDR3 size: 16 residues. Trimming took 2 bases from V and 2 from J, leaving 14 bases between them. Written as DNA, the CDR3 is TGCGCCAGCAGCTTTCCCCGGACATCTGGCAATCAGCCCCAGCATTTT. Its translation is CASSFPRTSGNQPQHF. Variable domain in full (rest from reference TRBV5-1 and TRBJ1-5): KAGVTQTPRYLIKTRGQQVTLSCSPISGHRSVSWYQQTPGQGLQFLFEYFSETQRNKGNFPGRFSGRQFSNSRSEMNVSTLELGDSALYLCASSFPRTSGNQPQHFGDGTRLSIL.

This clone has a handful of counts. V and J are TRBV14 and TRBJ1-5, with D unclear. Germline loops: CDR1 SGHDN, CDR2 FVKESK. The V end lost 2 bases, the J end lost 9 bases, and 29 bases lay between the germline ends. The CDR3 has 19 amino acids. The CDR3 loop is CASSQTNPLGLGNVGPQHF. For the CDR3, the DNA is TGTGCCAGCAGCCAAACCAACCCCCTAGGACTCGGTAACGTCGGGCCCCAGCATTTT. Looking up the rest from reference TRBV14 and TRBJ1-5 gives the full variable domain: EAGVTQFPSHSVIEKGQTVTLRCDPISGHDNLYWYRRVMGKEIKFLLHFVKESKQDESGMPNNRFLAERTGGTYSTLKVQPAELEDSGVYFCASSQTNPLGLGNVGPQHFGDGTRLSIL.

This clone was detected only once. The V call is TRBV5-1, the J call TRBJ2-3, with 11 positions matching TRBD2. V lost 4 bases to trimming and J lost 2 bases; unmatched junction nucleotides: 15. CDR1 and CDR2 from the germline V gene are SGHRS and YFSETQ. This CDR3 contains 19 residues. This chain's CDR3 is CASSTGASGGYSFTDTQYF. The CDR3 coding sequence is TGCGCCAGCAGCACCGGCGCTAGCGGGGGGTACAGTTTCACAGATACGCAGTATTTT. The full variable domain, with the rest looked up from reference TRBV5-1 and TRBJ2-3, is KAGVTQTPRYLIKTRGQQVTLSCSPISGHRSVSWYQQTPGQGLQFLFEYFSETQRNKGNFPGRFSGRQFSNSRSEMNVSTLELGDSALYLCASSTGASGGYSFTDTQYFGPGTRLTVL.

The CDR3 region is CASSPITGGAGGYEQYF. DNA for the CDR3: TGTGCCAGCTCACCTATTACTGGAGGGGCGGGCGGCTACGAGCAGTACTTC. The rearrangement links TRBV18 to TRBJ2-7, with D maybe TRBD2 (6 bases). The CDR3 has 17 residues. The V end lost 3 bases, the J end lost 3 bases, and 21 bases lay between the germline ends. From germline, CDR1 is KGHSH and CDR2 LQKENI.

The J gene is TRBJ2-7, the V gene TRBV19; TRBD2 agrees at 8 bases. Germline assignment: CDR1 LNHDA and CDR2 SQIVND (reference sequence). The CDR3 length is 13 residues. V was clipped by 7 bases and J by 4 bases; unmatched bases: 6. The CDR3 region is CASKRGGTYEQYF. CDR3 nucleotide sequence: TGTGCCAGTAAACGCGGGGGGACGTACGAGCAGTACTTC.

The chain uses TRBV10-3 and TRBJ2-6, with TRBD2 matching 7 bases. Germline V gives CDR1 ENHRY, CDR2 SYGVKD. CDR3 length: 17 amino acids. V lost 0 bases, J lost 2 bases, and 4 bases stayed unmatched. CDR3 sequence (DNA): TGTGCCATCAGTGAGTCGGGGGGGTTGGCTGGGGCCAACGTCCTGACTTTC. This encodes CAISESGGLAGANVLTF.

This chain joins TRBV5-4 and TRBJ2-7; 10 bases are shared with TRBD1. After removal of 2 bases from V and 1 base from J, the junction contained 6 bases not matched to a gene. The CDR3 runs 16 residues. CDR1 SGHNT and CDR2 YYREEE come from the germline V gene (reference sequence). CDR3: CASSLRDRGLSYEQYF. For the CDR3, the DNA is TGTGCCAGCAGCTTACGGGACAGGGGCCTTTCCTACGAGCAGTACTTC.

This chain connects TRBV5-1 to TRBJ2-1; TRBD1 might be the D (7 bases). Germline V gives CDR1 SGHRS, CDR2 YFSETQ. The ends were cut back, 3 bases at V and 2 bases at J, with 12 bases in the middle. The CDR3 contains 15 residues. The CDR3 nucleotides are TGCGCCAGCAGCTACGACAGGGAGGCCTACAATGAGCAGTTCTTC. Protein: CASSYDREAYNEQFF.

V gene TRBV19 combines with J gene TRBJ2-7; 8 positions agree with TRBD1. This CDR3 spans 13 amino acids. The ends lost 2 bases at V and 5 bases at J; junction bases unmatched: 2. Germline V gives CDR1 LNHDA, CDR2 SQIVND (reference sequence). In DNA form, the CDR3 reads TGTGCCAGTAGTATATCGGGACAGGACGAGCAGTACTTC. Protein product: CASSISGQDEQYF.

The chain uses TRBV9 and TRBJ1-5; D is possibly TRBD1 (6 bases). Trimming shortened V by 4 bases and J by 7 bases, and 15 bases separated the two germline ends. The length of the CDR3 is 14 residues. Germline assignment: CDR1 SGDLS and CDR2 YYNGEE. The CDR3 sequence: CASSTGPGQQPQHF. The DNA for the CDR3 is TGTGCCAGCAGCACCGGCCCTGGACAGCAGCCCCAGCATTTT.

The V and J genes are TRBV6-5 and TRBJ1-1; tentative D call: TRBD1 (6 bases). Per the germline V gene, CDR1 is MNHEY and CDR2 is SVGAGI. CDR3 length: 13 residues. V was clipped by 7 bases and J by 3 bases, with 12 bases between them. CDR3 region: CASIRDTYTEAFF. CDR3 sequence (DNA): TGTGCCAGCATACGGGACACCTACACTGAAGCTTTCTTT.

The chain joins TRBV6-5 to TRBJ1-6, with a weak D call TRBD1 (5 bases). Trimming pared 7 bases from V and 8 bases from J, leaving 15 bases between. The CDR3 is 14 residues long. Germline V CDR1 and CDR2: MNHEY, SVGAGI. The CDR3 DNA is TGTGCCAGCACCCCCGACGGGGGAGATTCACCCCTCCACTTT. Translation: CASTPDGGDSPLHF.

The V gene is TRBV28, the J gene TRBJ1-2; D possibly corresponds to TRBD1 (5 bases). The V and J ends lost 6 bases and 1 base respectively, with 9 bases between them. This CDR3 is built from 13 residues. Per the germline V gene, CDR1 is MDHEN and CDR2 is SYDVKM. CDR3 protein: CASRTVNNYGYTF. The CDR3, as DNA: TGTGCCAGCAGGACAGTTAATAACTATGGCTACACCTTC.

The chain employs TRBV5-4 and TRBJ2-1; D perhaps matches TRBD2 (7 bases). Between the trimmed V and J ends, which lost 0 bases and 3 bases, there was a span of 13 bases. CDR1 and CDR2 (germline): SGHNT, YYREEE (reference sequence). The CDR3 extends over 16 amino acids. The DNA for the CDR3 is TGTGCCAGCAGCTTGGGGGGGGCTAGCGGCTACAATGAGCAGTTCTTC. This gives the protein CASSLGGASGYNEQFF.

The chain carries TRBV4-1 and TRBJ2-5; D is perhaps TRBD2 (5 bases). The CDR3 length is 16 residues. With 0 bases removed from V and 1 base from J, the gap between germline ends came to 12 bases. Germline V CDR1 and CDR2: MGHRA, YSYEKL. In DNA form, the CDR3 reads TGCGCCAGCAGCCAAGAGGGCTTAAGCGGCCAAGAGACCCAGTACTTC. This codes for CASSQEGLSGQETQYF.